Sequencing of this T cell receptor (beta chain) was carried out in a study of blood T cell repertoires in COVID-19. The wider study: From the United States, Italy and Spain came samples of acute and convalescent COVID-19. In each case, the material was cDNA or gDNA derived from T cells, B-cell-depleted T cells, or PBMCs.

Seattle cases were enrolled at active infection and followed longitudinally. From germline, CDR1 is SGHTA and CDR2 FQGNSA. V dropped 2 bases and J dropped 6; count of bases not matched to a gene: 4. The CDR3 spans 14 residues. How the authors handled the data: Nucleated cell number was recorded as an estimate derived from reference gene primer amplification. Sequencing used immunoSEQ multiplex PCR; TCRdb keeps in-frame clones, though not all of them. V and J calls and clone size are copied from that table; D and trimming were computed from the DNA. The sample includes some 62,000 clones, roughly 78% of them seen just once.

The chain carries TRBV7-2 and TRBJ2-1, with TRBD2 matching 7 bases. The sample consisted of peripheral blood. The sequence derives from a man aged 60-69 years with COVID-19, enrolled during active disease. CDR3: CASSLNGGINEQFF. The CDR3 DNA reads TGTGCCAGCAGCTTAAACGGGGGGATCAATGAGCAGTTCTTC.